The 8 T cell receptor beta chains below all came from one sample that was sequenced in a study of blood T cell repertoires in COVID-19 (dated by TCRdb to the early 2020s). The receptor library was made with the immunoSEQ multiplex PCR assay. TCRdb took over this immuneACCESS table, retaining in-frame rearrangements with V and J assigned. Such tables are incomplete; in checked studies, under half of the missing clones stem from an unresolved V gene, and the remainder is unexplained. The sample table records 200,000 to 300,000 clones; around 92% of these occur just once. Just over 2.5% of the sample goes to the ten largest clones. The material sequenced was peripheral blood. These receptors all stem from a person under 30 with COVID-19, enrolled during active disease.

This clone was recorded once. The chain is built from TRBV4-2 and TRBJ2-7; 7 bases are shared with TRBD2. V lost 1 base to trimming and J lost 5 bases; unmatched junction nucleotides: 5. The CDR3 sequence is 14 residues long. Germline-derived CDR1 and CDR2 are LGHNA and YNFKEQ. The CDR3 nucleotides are TGTGCCAGCAGCCAAGGGACTAGTTGGAACGAGCAGTACTTC. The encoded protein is CASSQGTSWNEQYF.

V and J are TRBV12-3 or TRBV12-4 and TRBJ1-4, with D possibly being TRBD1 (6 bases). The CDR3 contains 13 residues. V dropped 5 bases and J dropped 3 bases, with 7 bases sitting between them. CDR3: CASSRQANEKLFF. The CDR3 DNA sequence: TGTGCCAGCAGTCGACAGGCTAATGAAAAACTGTTTTTT.

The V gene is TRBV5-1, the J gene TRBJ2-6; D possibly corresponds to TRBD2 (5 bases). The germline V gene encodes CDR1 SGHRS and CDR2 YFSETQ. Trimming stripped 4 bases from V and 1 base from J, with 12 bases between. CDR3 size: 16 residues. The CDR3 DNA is TGCGCCAGCAGCGCGAGGGTAGGGTCTGGGGCCAACGTCCTGACTTTC. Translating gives CASSARVGSGANVLTF.

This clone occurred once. The CDR3 sequence is CASSNRQGANYGYTF. CDR3 coding DNA: TGTGCCAGTAGTAACCGACAGGGAGCTAACTATGGCTACACCTTC. The gene calls are TRBV19 and TRBJ1-2, with 7 nucleotides matching TRBD1. V was pared by 4 bases and J by 0 bases, with 5 bases of the junction left unmatched. This CDR3 spans 15 amino acids. Per the germline V gene, CDR1 is LNHDA and CDR2 is SQIVND (reference sequence).

CDR3 nucleotides: TGCGCCAGCAGCCAAGAAAGGGGAACAGATGAGCAGTTCTTC. The encoded protein is CASSQERGTDEQFF. This chain links TRBV4-1 with TRBJ2-7; possible D gene TRBD1, 5 bases. The J call is in doubt because the DNA end fits TRBJ2-1 better. The CDR3 contains 14 residues. Germline V gene sequence: CDR1 MGHRA, CDR2 YSYEKL.

CDR3 amino acids: CATSDLKFSSYNEQFF. The CDR3 DNA is TGTGCCACCAGTGATTTAAAGTTTAGCTCCTACAATGAGCAGTTCTTC. J is TRBJ2-1 and V is TRBV24-1, with D uncertain. This CDR3 contains 16 residues. From germline, CDR1 is KGHDR and CDR2 SFDVKD. Trimming cost V 1 base and J 0 bases, with 9 bases left between them.

In DNA, the CDR3 is TGTGCCAGCAGTAGGGCGGGGGGTGCCTACGAGCAGTACTTC. It yields the protein CASSRAGGAYEQYF. J is TRBJ2-7 and V is TRBV6-5, with TRBD2 matching 8 bases. The V and J ends lost 5 bases and 2 bases, in that order; junction bases with no gene match: 5. Germline lookup yields CDR1 MNHEY and CDR2 SVGAGI. CDR3 size: 14 residues.

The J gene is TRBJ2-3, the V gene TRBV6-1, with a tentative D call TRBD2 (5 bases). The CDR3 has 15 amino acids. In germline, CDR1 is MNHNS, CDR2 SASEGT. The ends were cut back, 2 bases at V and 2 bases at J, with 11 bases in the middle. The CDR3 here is CASSEQREITDTQYF. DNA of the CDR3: TGTGCCAGCAGTGAACAACGGGAAATCACAGATACGCAGTATTTT.